This T cell receptor (beta chain) was recorded in a study of response to subunit inactivated influenza vaccine. Germline CDR1 and CDR2: SGHTA and FQGNSA. Trimming took 1 base from V and 4 from J, leaving 17 bases between them. This CDR3 comprises 16 residues. The table lists this clonotype with a few counts. TCRdb processed the RT-PCR reads anew with MiXCR; each CDR3 protein has one entry. This table holds roughly 710,000 distinct CDR3 sequences, 14% found once. V is TRBV7-2 and J is TRBJ2-7, with D perhaps TRBD2 (7 bases). The material was PBMCs from blood, obtained 14 to 15 days before vaccination. The TCR comes from a man aged 45 to 65 who received an inactivated influenza vaccine. Here the CDR3 reads CASSLVGGGVPYEQYF. CDR3 coding DNA: TGTGCCAGCAGCTTAGTTGGGGGGGGCGTCCCGTACGAGCAGTACTTC.